This TCR beta chain was sequenced in a study of shared clonotypes between healthy human individuals. Only CD45RO-negative cells positively selected for CCR7 counted as naive CD8 cells, so terminally differentiated effector memory CD45RA+ cells were excluded. The method was immunoSEQ multiplex PCR; TCRdb's version includes in-frame clones alone and lacks a portion of them. Of roughly 590,000 clones in the sample, around 95% were seen once. CDR3 size: 15 residues. V was clipped by 3 bases and J by 4 bases, with 15 bases between them. Per germline, CDR1 ENHRY and CDR2 SYGVKD. The sequenced sample was naive CD8+ T cells sorted from blood. The origin of this receptor is a woman aged 25 to 45 in good health. The J gene is TRBJ1-2, the V gene TRBV10-3; a weak D match, TRBD1 (5 bases). In DNA form, the CDR3 reads TGTGCCATCAGTGACCTCCGACCTGGGGGCTATGGCTACACCTTC. Encoded protein: CAISDLRPGGYGYTF.